A selection of T cell receptor beta chains follows, all from one sample in a study of lymphopenia after photon versus proton radiotherapy. Here immunoSEQ multiplex PCR was the method, and the copy in TCRdb shows in-frame clones only, minus some. Counted here are about 23,000 clones, around 90% occurring once; the ten biggest clones make up over 9%. Specimen: peripheral blood, collected from a patient treated with proton-based radiotherapy. These receptors all come from a woman in her 70s with pancreatic cancer. Some clones in this sample may be carry-over from other donors' samples. CDR3s include the opening cysteine and the closing phenylalanine or tryptophan. D genes are given only for firm matches. Only some rows state a clone size, as once, few, many or a class for expanded clones.

CDR3 DNA | CDR3 protein | J gene | clone size | V gene | D gene
TGTGCCAGCAGTTCAACCAGAACGAATGAAAAACTGTTTTTT | CASSSTRTNEKLFF | TRBJ1-4 | NA | TRBV6-5 | NA
TGTGCCACCAGCAGAGAGGGGCAGATCGGAGGCCCAGATACGCAGTATTTT | CATSREGQIGGPDTQYF | TRBJ2-3 | NA | TRBV15 | NA
TGTGCCAGCAGCCGTGGGACGGTTCAAGAGACCCAGTACTTC | CASSRGTVQETQYF | TRBJ2-5 | NA | TRBV7-8 | NA
TGTGCCAGTAGTAGTAGTTTTTTCCACGAGCAGTACTTC | CASSSSFFHEQYF | TRBJ2-7 | NA | TRBV19 | NA
TGTGCCAGCAGTTTATCGGGACAGGGGAATCCTGGCTACACCTTC | CASSLSGQGNPGYTF | TRBJ1-2 | NA | TRBV28 | TRBD1
TGTGCCAGCAGTCATCGAGCGGAGACCTACAATGAGCAGTTCTTC | CASSHRAETYNEQFF | TRBJ2-1 | NA | TRBV6-6 | NA
TGCGCCAGCAGCCAAGAGCAGAACACTGAAGCTTTCTTT | CASSQEQNTEAFF | TRBJ1-1 | NA | TRBV4-1 | NA
TGTGCCAGCAGCTTGGCGCGGGACAGAATGGGCTACGAGCAGTACTTC | CASSLARDRMGYEQYF | TRBJ2-7 | NA | TRBV5-5 | NA
TGTGCCAGCTCAAAGGACCGTCAAGAGACCCAGTACTTC | CASSKDRQETQYF | TRBJ2-5 | NA | TRBV18 | NA
TGTGCCATCAGGGGCGGGAGGGGGGCTCCCCTAGATGAGCAGTTCTTC | CAIRGGRGAPLDEQFF | TRBJ2-1 | NA | TRBV10-3 | TRBD2
TGTGCCAGCAGGTCTAGCGGAGATGAGCAGTTCTTC | CASRSSGDEQFF | TRBJ2-1 | NA | TRBV28 | TRBD2
TGTGCCTCACGGGAGGGCCCATACGAGCAGTACTTC | CASREGPYEQYF | TRBJ2-7 | NA | TRBV7-2 | TRBD2
TGTGCCAGCAGCTTGGGGCTAGCGGGAGGCGATGAGCAGTTCTTC | CASSLGLAGGDEQFF | TRBJ2-1 | NA | TRBV7-2 | TRBD2
TGTGCCAGCAGCCAAGCGACAGGGGGCCTACCTAGCTCCTACGAGCAGTACTTC | CASSQATGGLPSSYEQYF | TRBJ2-7 | few | TRBV16 | TRBD1
TGTGCCAGCAGCTTAGCGGACAGGGGAACTGAAGCTTTCTTT | CASSLADRGTEAFF | TRBJ1-1 | NA | TRBV7-8 | TRBD1
TGTGCCAGCAGCCCCGGGACAGGGGCCGCGAACACTGAAGCTTTCTTT | CASSPGTGAANTEAFF | TRBJ1-1 | NA | TRBV5-6 | TRBD1
TGTGCCAGCAGCTTGGGGGCCCCCCCCTACGAGCAGTACTTC | CASSLGAPPYEQYF | TRBJ2-7 | NA | TRBV5-8 | NA
TGTGCCAGCAGCCAAGGCCCAAATCAGCCCCAGCATTTT | CASSQGPNQPQHF | TRBJ1-5 | few | TRBV14 | NA
TGTGCCAGCAGCTTAGACAGGCCTGAAGCTTTCTTT | CASSLDRPEAFF | TRBJ1-1 | NA | TRBV7-2 | NA
TGTGCCAGTAGTAGAAGGGAAACTAACTATGGCTACACCTTC | CASSRRETNYGYTF | TRBJ1-2 | NA | TRBV19 | NA
TGTGCCAGCAGGACCGGGCTAATAACCGGCGAAAAACTGTTTTTT | CASRTGLITGEKLFF | TRBJ1-4 | NA | TRBV11-2 | NA
TGTGCCAGCTCACCACCGGGACAGCCAAATGAAAAACTGTTTTTT | CASSPPGQPNEKLFF | TRBJ1-4 | NA | TRBV18 | TRBD1
TGTGCCATCAGTGAGTCGGGGAATAGCGGAAGCACAGATACGCAGTATTTT | CAISESGNSGSTDTQYF | TRBJ2-3 | NA | TRBV10-3 | NA
TGCGCCAGCAGCCCCCAGGGGACAGGAAATTACGAGCAGTACTTC | CASSPQGTGNYEQYF | TRBJ2-7 | NA | TRBV5-1 | TRBD1
TGCGCCAGCAGCTTGGGGGTTGACACTGAAGCTTTCTTT | CASSLGVDTEAFF | TRBJ1-1 | NA | TRBV5-1 | NA
TGCGCCAGCAGCCAGGATTTAGCGGGGATGATACAAGAGACCCAGTACTTC | CASSQDLAGMIQETQYF | TRBJ2-5 | NA | TRBV4-1 | TRBD2
TGTGCCAGCAGTTCTCTGATCTCTGGGGCCAACGTCCTGACTTTC | CASSSLISGANVLTF | TRBJ2-6 | NA | TRBV5-6 | NA
TGTGCCAGCAGTTCGACAGGGTCTAGCAATCAGCCCCAGCATTTT | CASSSTGSSNQPQHF | TRBJ1-5 | NA | TRBV2 | TRBD1
TGTGCCAGCATGCGGGACAGGGGAGGGACCGGGGAGCTGTTTTTT | CASMRDRGGTGELFF | TRBJ2-2 | NA | TRBV6-5 | TRBD1
TGTGCCAGCAGACCGACTAGCGGGGGGAACACCGGGGAGCTGTTTTTT | CASRPTSGGNTGELFF | TRBJ2-2 | NA | TRBV5-6 | TRBD2